This TCR beta chain was identified during a study of cytomegalovirus exposure and HLA in healthy donors. Study as a whole: Samples from HLA-typed donors yielded around 79 million unique TCRs in an early data release. General study findings and limits: Later analysis indicated greater clonal expansion among HLA-associated TCR beta chains than among equally common other chains.

The PCR had 60 Vbeta and 13 Jbeta primers. TCRdb's copy holds only in-frame clones and misses some; the assay was immunoSEQ multiplex PCR. The table shows tens of thousands of clones, with about 70% occurring only once. This clone showed up just a few times. Its target is not known. Each donor was healthy, and each was a bone marrow donor. Nominally healthy donors were sampled, though unrecorded immune exposures were likely. Unmatched junction bases numbered 4, after V lost 5 bases and J lost 0 bases. The CDR3 totals 15 residues. Germline V gene data show CDR1 as WSHSY and CDR2 as SAAADI. The chain has TRBV10-2 and TRBJ1-5; 7 positions agree with TRBD1. Specimen: PBMCs. This clonotype was sampled from a woman aged 60-75 years in good health and CMV-seropositive. The CDR3 DNA sequence: TGCGCCAGCAGTAGACAGGGATATAGCAATCAGCCCCAGCATTTT. Translation: CASSRQGYSNQPQHF.